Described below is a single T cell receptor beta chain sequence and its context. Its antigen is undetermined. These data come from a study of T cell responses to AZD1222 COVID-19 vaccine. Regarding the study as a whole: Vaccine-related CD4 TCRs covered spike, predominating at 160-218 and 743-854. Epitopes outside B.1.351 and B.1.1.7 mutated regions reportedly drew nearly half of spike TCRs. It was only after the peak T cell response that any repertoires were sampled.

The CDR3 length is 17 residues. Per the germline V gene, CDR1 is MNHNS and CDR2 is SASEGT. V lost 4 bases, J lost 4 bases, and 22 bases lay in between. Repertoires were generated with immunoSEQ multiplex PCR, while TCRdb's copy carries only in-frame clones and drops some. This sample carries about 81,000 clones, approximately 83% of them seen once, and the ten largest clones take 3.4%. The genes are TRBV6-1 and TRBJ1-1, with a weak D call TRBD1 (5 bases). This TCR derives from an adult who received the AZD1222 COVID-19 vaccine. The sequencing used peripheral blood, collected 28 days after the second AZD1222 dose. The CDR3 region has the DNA TGTGCCAGCAGTGGGACCGGGGCCCAAAGAGGTGTCACTGAAGCTTTCTTT. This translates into CASSGTGAQRGVTEAFF.